The 14 T cell receptor beta chains reported below all come from one sample, sequenced in a study of blood T cell repertoires in COVID-19. This table comes from immunoSEQ multiplex PCR, and its TCRdb copy is limited to in-frame clones, with some not included. The repertoire consists of about 150,000 clones, with 87% occurring once and the leading ten covering 4%. The sequencing sample was made of PBMCs or T cells enriched from blood (not recorded which). All receptors come from a woman aged 40-49 years who had been exposed to COVID-19.

This clone has just one count. The V gene is TRBV29-1, the J gene TRBJ2-2; 9 bases are a match to TRBD1. The CDR3 has 13 residues. Looked up from germline, CDR1 is SQVTM and CDR2 is ANQGSEA. V shed 7 bases, J shed 6 bases, and the junction held 6 bases outside the gene matches. The CDR3 is CSAQGARAGELFF. The CDR3, as DNA: TGCAGCGCACAGGGGGCGCGAGCCGGGGAGCTGTTTTTT.

V and J are TRBV11-2 and TRBJ1-2, with D hard to call. This CDR3 has 16 residues. Germline CDR1 is SGHAT and CDR2 is FQNNGV. Trimming removed 0 bases from V and 4 bases from J, with 15 bases in between. CDR3 in DNA: TGTGCCAGCAGCTTAGATTCGGGGTACATCTTCTATGGCTACACCTTC. Residues: CASSLDSGYIFYGYTF. Filled out from reference TRBV11-2 and TRBJ1-2, the complete variable domain reads EAGVAQSPRYKIIEKRQSVAFWCNPISGHATLYWYQQILGQGPKLLIQFQNNGVVDDSQLPKDRFSAERLKGVDSTLKIQPAKLEDSAVYLCASSLDSGYIFYGYTFGSGTRLTVV.

This clone was seen once. The chain uses TRBV28 and TRBJ1-2; 9 bases match TRBD1. Per germline, CDR1 MDHEN and CDR2 SYDVKM. The CDR3 loop spans 15 amino acids. V lost 5 bases to trimming and J lost 6 bases; unmatched junction nucleotides: 10. CDR3 coding DNA: TGTGCCAGCAGTAGCCCCGGGACAGGGTTGAATGGCTACACCTTC. Protein product: CASSSPGTGLNGYTF.

The CDR3 sequence: CASSETQGWGTDTQYF. DNA for the CDR3: TGTGCCAGCAGTGAGACACAGGGGTGGGGGACAGATACGCAGTATTTT. The chain joins TRBV25-1 to TRBJ2-3, with 7 bases fitting TRBD1. The CDR3 runs 16 residues. The V segment lost 3 bases and the J segment 3 bases; nucleotides outside the gene matches: 9. Germline V lookup: CDR1 MGHDK, CDR2 SYGVNS.

This clone was picked up one time. The chain combines TRBV18 with TRBJ2-2; unclear D gene. The V and J ends lost 5 bases and 3 bases respectively, with 10 bases between them. CDR1 is KGHSH, CDR2 LQKENI, per germline. The CDR3 is made up of 14 amino acids. For the CDR3, the DNA is TGTGCCAGCTCATTGCTACTCCACACCGGGGAGCTGTTTTTT. It translates to CASSLLLHTGELFF.

The chain joins TRBV20-1 to TRBJ2-1; 7 nucleotides align to TRBD2. V lost 5 bases and J lost 9; bases outside the gene matches: 4. This CDR3 contains 11 residues. Per the germline V gene, CDR1 is DFQATT and CDR2 is SNEGSKA (reference sequence). The CDR3 nucleotides are TGCAGTGCTCGGGACTACCTTGAGCAGTTCTTC. Translation: CSARDYLEQFF.

The chain carries TRBV7-2 and TRBJ1-3; D not certain. The CDR3 contains 15 residues. With 1 base removed from V and 0 bases from J, the gap between germline ends came to 7 bases. In germline, CDR1 is SGHTA, CDR2 FQGNSA. CDR3 coding DNA: TGTGCCAGCAGCTTAGGACTGTTCTCTGGAAACACCATATATTTT. Translated: CASSLGLFSGNTIYF. Full variable domain (missing parts from reference TRBV7-2 and TRBJ1-3): GAGVSQSPSNKVTEKGKDVELRCDPISGHTALYWYRQSLGQGLEFLIYFQGNSAPDKSGLPSDRFSAERTGGSVSTLTIQRTQQEDSAVYLCASSLGLFSGNTIYFGEGSWLTVV.

The chain carries TRBV7-2 and TRBJ1-5, with 7 bases lining up with TRBD1. Per the germline V gene, CDR1 is SGHTA and CDR2 is FQGNSA. J gave up 3 bases and V 5 bases, and 4 bases lay outside the gene matches. The length of the CDR3 is 14 residues. CDR3 sequence reads: CASSRGQYNQPQHF. DNA for the CDR3: TGTGCCAGCAGCCGGGGACAGTACAATCAGCCCCAGCATTTT.

CDR3 protein: CASGLAGGRTDTQYF. The CDR3 coding sequence is TGTGCTAGTGGACTAGCGGGGGGGCGCACAGATACGCAGTATTTT. This chain connects TRBV12-5 to TRBJ2-3; TRBD2 matches 13 bases. This CDR3 contains 15 residues. In germline, CDR1 is LGHNT, CDR2 FRNRAP. Trimming took 6 bases from V and 1 from J; bases not matched to a gene: 1.

This sequence joins TRBV3-1 (or the pseudogene TRBV3-2) and TRBJ1-2; a weak D match, TRBD1 (6 bases). The CDR3 sequence is 15 residues long. Germline values: CDR1 LGHDT, CDR2 YNNKEL (reference sequence). The V end lost 0 bases, the J end lost 3 bases, and 11 bases lay between the germline ends. In DNA, the CDR3 is TGTGCCAGCAGCCAAGATACCCGGACAGACTATGGCTACACCTTC. The encoded protein is CASSQDTRTDYGYTF.

This sequence joins TRBV19 and TRBJ1-2; the D gene is possibly TRBD1 (6 bases). V was clipped by 5 bases and J by 2 bases, with 15 bases between them. The CDR3 extends over 15 amino acids. Germline lookup yields CDR1 LNHDA and CDR2 SQIVND (reference sequence). The CDR3 DNA reads as TGTGCCAGTAGTCCCGACCAAACAGGGAACTATGGCTACACCTTC. It yields the protein CASSPDQTGNYGYTF.

The V gene is TRBV5-1, the J gene TRBJ2-3; TRBD2 matches at 9 bases. The CDR3 loop spans 18 amino acids. Germline values: CDR1 SGHRS, CDR2 YFSETQ. J was trimmed by 0 bases and V by 0 bases; bases with no gene match: 8. In DNA form, the CDR3 reads TGCGCCAGCAGCTTGGGGAACGGACTAGCGCCAAGCACAGATACGCAGTATTTT. Protein sequence: CASSLGNGLAPSTDTQYF.

The chain links TRBV7-9 to TRBJ1-2, with D tentatively TRBD1 (6 bases). V was cut by 5 bases and J by 8 bases, with 24 bases left in between. Germline V CDR1 and CDR2: SEHNR, FQNEAQ (reference sequence). The CDR3 is 16 residues long. The CDR3 sequence: CASSLTRQALLGGYTF. CDR3 DNA sequence: TGTGCCAGCAGCCTAACCCGACAGGCCCTCCTCGGGGGCTACACCTTC. The full variable domain, completed using reference TRBV7-9 and TRBJ1-2, is DTGVSQNPRHKITKRGQNVTFRCDPISEHNRLYWYRQTLGQGPEFLTYFQNEAQLEKSRLLSDRFSAERPKGSFSTLEIQRTEQGDSAMYLCASSLTRQALLGGYTFGSGTRLTVV.

This chain connects TRBV6-5 to TRBJ1-1, with a tentative D call TRBD1 (5 bases). This CDR3 region has 13 residues. Looked up from germline, CDR1 is MNHEY and CDR2 is SVGAGI. Trimming removed 5 bases from V and 5 bases from J, with 12 bases in between. CDR3 nucleotides: TGTGCCAGCAGTCGCCCGGGACTAACTGAAGCTTTCTTT. It translates to CASSRPGLTEAFF.